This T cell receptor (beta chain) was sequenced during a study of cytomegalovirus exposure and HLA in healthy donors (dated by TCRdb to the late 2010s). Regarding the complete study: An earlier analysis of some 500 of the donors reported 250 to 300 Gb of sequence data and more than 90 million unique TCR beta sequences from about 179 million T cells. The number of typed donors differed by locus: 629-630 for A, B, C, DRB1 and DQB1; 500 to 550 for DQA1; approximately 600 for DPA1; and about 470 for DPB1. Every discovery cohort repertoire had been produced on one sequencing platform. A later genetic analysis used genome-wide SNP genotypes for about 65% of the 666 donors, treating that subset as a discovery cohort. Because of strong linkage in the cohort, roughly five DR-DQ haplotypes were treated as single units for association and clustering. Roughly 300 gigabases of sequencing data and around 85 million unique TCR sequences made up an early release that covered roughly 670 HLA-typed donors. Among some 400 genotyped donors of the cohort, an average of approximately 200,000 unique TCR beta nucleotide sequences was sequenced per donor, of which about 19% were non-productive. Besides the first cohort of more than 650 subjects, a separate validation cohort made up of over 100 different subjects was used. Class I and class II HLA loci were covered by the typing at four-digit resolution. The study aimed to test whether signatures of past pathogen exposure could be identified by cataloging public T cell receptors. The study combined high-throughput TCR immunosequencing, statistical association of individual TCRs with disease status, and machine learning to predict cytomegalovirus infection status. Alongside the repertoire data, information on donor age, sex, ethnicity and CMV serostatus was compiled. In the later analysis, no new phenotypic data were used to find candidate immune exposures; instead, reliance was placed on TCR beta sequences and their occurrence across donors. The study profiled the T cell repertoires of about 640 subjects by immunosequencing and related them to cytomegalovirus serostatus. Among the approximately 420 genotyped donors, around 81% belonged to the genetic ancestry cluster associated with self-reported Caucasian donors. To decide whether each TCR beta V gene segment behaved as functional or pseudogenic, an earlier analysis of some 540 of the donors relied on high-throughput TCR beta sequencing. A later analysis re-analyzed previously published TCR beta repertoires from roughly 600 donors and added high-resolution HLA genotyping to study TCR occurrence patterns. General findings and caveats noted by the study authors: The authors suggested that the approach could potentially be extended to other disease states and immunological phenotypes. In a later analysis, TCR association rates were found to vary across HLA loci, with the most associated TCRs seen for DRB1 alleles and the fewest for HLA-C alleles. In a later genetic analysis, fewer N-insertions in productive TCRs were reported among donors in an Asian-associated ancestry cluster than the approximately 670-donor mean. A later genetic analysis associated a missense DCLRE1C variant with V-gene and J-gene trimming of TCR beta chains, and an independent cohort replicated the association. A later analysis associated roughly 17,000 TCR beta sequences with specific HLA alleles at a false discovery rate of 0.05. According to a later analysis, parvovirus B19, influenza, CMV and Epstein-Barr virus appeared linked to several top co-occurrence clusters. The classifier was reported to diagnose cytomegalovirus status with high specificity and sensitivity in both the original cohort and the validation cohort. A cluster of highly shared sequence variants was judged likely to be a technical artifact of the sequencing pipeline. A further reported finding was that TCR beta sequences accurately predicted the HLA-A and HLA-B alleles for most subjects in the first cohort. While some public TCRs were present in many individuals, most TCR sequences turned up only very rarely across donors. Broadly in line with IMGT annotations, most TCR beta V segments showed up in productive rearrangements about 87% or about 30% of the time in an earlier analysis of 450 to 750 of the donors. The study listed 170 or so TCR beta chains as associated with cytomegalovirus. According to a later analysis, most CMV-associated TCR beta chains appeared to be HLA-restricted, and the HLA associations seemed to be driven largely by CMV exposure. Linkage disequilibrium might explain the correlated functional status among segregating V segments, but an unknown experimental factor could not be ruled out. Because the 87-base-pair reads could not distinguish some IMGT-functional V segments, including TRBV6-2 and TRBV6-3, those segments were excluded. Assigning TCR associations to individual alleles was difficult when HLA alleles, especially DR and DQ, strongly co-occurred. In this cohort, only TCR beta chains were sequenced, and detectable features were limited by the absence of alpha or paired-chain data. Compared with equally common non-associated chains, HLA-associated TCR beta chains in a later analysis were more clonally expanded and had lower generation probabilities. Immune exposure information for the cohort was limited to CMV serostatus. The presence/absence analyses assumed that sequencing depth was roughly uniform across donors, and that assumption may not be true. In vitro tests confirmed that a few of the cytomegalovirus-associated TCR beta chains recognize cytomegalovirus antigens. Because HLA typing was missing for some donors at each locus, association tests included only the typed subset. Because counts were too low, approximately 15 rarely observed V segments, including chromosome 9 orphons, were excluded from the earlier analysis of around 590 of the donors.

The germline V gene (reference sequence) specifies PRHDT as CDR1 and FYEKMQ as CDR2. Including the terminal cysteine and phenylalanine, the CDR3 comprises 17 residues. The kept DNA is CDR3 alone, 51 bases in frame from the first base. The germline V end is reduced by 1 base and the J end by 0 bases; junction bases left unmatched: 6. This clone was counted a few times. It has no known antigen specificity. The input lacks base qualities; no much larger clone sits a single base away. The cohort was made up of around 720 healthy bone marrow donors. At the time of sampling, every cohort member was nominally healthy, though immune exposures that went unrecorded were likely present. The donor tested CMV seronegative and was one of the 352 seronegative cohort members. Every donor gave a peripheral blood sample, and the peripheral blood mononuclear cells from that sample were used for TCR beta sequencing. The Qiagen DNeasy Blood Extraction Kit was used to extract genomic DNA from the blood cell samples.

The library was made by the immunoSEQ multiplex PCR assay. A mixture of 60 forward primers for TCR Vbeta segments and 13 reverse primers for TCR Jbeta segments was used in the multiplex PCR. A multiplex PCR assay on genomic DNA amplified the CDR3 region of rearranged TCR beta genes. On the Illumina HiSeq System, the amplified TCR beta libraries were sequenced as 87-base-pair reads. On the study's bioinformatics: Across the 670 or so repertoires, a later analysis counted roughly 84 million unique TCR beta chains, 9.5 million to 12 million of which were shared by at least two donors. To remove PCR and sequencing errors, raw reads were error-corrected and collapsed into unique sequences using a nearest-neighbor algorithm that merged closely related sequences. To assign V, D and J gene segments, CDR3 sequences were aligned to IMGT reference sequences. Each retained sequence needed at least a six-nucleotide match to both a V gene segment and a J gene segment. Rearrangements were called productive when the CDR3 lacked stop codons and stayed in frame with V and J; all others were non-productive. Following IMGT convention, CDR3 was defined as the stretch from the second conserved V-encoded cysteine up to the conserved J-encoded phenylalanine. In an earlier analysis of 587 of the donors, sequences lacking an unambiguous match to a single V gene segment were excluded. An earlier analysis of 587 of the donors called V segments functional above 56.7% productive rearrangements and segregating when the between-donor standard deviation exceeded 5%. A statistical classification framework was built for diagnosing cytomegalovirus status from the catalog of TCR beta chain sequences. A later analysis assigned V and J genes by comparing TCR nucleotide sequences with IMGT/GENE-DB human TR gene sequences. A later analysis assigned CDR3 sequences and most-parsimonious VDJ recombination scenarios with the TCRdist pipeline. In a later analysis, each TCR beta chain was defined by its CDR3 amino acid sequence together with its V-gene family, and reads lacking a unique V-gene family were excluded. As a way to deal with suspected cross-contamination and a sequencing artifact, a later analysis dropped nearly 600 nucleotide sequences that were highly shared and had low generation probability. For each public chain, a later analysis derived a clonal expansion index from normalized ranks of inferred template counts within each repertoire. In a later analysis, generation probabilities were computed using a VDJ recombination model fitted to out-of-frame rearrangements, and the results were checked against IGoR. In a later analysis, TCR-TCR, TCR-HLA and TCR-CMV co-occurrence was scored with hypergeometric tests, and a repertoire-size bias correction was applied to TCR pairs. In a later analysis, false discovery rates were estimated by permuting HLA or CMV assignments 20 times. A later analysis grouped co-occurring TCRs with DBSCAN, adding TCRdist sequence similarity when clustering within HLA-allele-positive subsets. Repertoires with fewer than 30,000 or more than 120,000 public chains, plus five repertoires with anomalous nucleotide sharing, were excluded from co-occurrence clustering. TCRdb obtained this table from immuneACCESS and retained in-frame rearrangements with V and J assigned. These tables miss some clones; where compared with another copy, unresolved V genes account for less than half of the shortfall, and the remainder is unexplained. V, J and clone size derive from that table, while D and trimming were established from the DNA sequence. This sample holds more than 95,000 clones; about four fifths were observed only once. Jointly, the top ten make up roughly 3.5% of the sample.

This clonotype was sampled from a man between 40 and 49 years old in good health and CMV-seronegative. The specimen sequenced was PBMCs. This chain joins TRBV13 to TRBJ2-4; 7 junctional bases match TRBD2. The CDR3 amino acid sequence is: CASSLDEWGGAKNIQYF. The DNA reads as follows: TGTGCCAGCAGCTTAGACGAATGGGGGGGAGCCAAAAACATTCAGTACTTC.